This section outlines one T cell receptor beta chain sequence together with its context. The target antigen is unknown. TCRdb reprocessed the 5' RACE reads; each CDR3 protein has one entry and no DNA is given. The sample totals some 500,000 distinct CDR3 sequences. The data originate from a study of T cells expressing NK-cell markers. Study-level background: One of eight sequenced donors was HCMV-seronegative; the other seven were seropositive.

Whole-study findings and limits: These clonotypes also led the CD3+CD56-NKG2C+ fraction in four donors. Whether expanded NKG2C+ T cell clones were HCMV specific stayed uncertain. Top CD8+ clonotypes included the dominant CD3+CD56+NKG2C+ clonotypes in roughly 6 donors.

The CDR3 is made up of 15 amino acids. From germline, CDR1 is ENHRY and CDR2 SYGVKD. The TCR sequence derives from a woman in her forties or fifties in good health. Material for sequencing was blood T cells: a sorted CD56 or NKG2C T cell subset, CD4+ or CD8+ T cells, or bulk PBMC T cells (not recorded which). The chain has TRBV10-3 and TRBJ2-1; no DNA is available, so the TRBD1 call from TCRdb remains unchecked. The CDR3 reads CAISEGRRTDNEQFF.